This TCR beta chain was captured by sequencing in a study of T cells in localized non-small cell lung cancer. Notes on this clone: Its antigen is unknown.

Sequencing was performed with immunoSEQ multiplex PCR; in TCRdb, only in-frame clones are kept and a portion is missing. Of about 59,000 clones in the sample, roughly 90% are singletons; the top ten hold about 20%. Germline CDR1 is SGHNT and CDR2 is YYREEE (reference sequence). Trimming removed 7 bases at V and 4 bases at J, with 16 bases between. This CDR3 is 14 amino acids long. Overall study results and limits: Out of the top 100 tumor clones, a median approximately 61 were seen in adjacent lung. Without multi-region sequencing, intratumor heterogeneity could not be excluded.

The clonotype was recovered from a man aged 40-75 years with stage I lung adenocarcinoma. Material: peripheral blood, obtained before any cancer treatment. The chain links TRBV5-4 to TRBJ2-3, with D possibly matching TRBD2 (5 bases). The CDR3 coding sequence is TGTGCCAGCGCCCCGAGGGTTGCGGCAGATACGCAGTATTTT. Its translation is CASAPRVAADTQYF.